This is a list of T cell receptor beta chains from one sample in a study of blood T cell repertoires in COVID-19. Assay: immunoSEQ multiplex PCR; the TCRdb copy retains only in-frame clones and omits some. This sample has approximately 130,000 clones, with 75% to 85% found just once. Sequenced input: peripheral blood. The receptors come from an elderly man with acute or convalescent COVID-19. Both conserved end residues are part of each CDR3. The D gene is left open where the match is weak. The listing skips clone size in some rows; elsewhere it reads once, few, many or a size class.

>.|TRBV7-3|TRBJ2-3|.
TGTGCCAGCAGCTTTCTCCCCCAGCGGCGGGGAAAGACAGATACGCAGTATTTT
CASSFLPQRRGKTDTQYF
>.|TRBV19|TRBJ1-2|.
TGTGCCAGTAGTATGAGGGCGGGATATGGCTACACCTTC
CASSMRAGYGYTF
>.|TRBV9|TRBJ2-3|TRBD1
TGTGCCAGCAGCGTAGAGGGACAGGGCCTCAGCACAGATACGCAGTATTTT
CASSVEGQGLSTDTQYF
>.|TRBV3-1/TRBV3-2|TRBJ1-1|TRBD1
TGTGCCAGCAGCCAACCGGGACAGGGGGCTTCTGAAGCTTTCTTT
CASSQPGQGASEAFF
>.|TRBV12-5|TRBJ2-3|.
TGTGCTAGTGGTTTAGCCCTCGGCACAGATACGCAGTATTTT
CASGLALGTDTQYF
>.|TRBV6-5|TRBJ2-2|TRBD1
TGTGCCAGCAGTTACTCTTGGGACAGGGGGACCGGGGAGCTGTTTTTT
CASSYSWDRGTGELFF
>.|TRBV5-1|TRBJ1-2|TRBD1
TGCGCCAGCAGCTGGGTCGAGGGGGCCCGAGATGGCTACACCTTC
CASSWVEGARDGYTF
>.|TRBV30|TRBJ2-7|.
TGTGCCTGGAGTGGCAGGAACGAGCAGTACTTC
CAWSGRNEQYF
>.|TRBV28|TRBJ1-1|.
TGTGCCAGCAGTGCACAGGGGAACACTGAAGCTTTCTTT
CASSAQGNTEAFF
>few|TRBV19|TRBJ1-5|.
TGTGCCAGTAGACAGGGTTTGAATCAGCCCCAGCATTTT
CASRQGLNQPQHF
>.|TRBV6-5|TRBJ2-5|.
TGTGCCAGCAAATCGGGAAATATAGGGGAGACCCAGTACTTC
CASKSGNIGETQYF
>.|TRBV5-5|TRBJ1-1|.
TGTGCCAGCAGCTTGGGAAACATGAACACTGAAGCTTTCTTT
CASSLGNMNTEAFF
>.|TRBV5-1|TRBJ2-7|.
TGCGCCAGCAGCTGGGCCCTTTTTAGGACAGAGACCTACTACGAGCAGTACTTC
CASSWALFRTETYYEQYF
>once|TRBV27|TRBJ2-7|TRBD1
TGTGCCAGCAGTTTAGGGGACAGGGGAATCTACGAGCAGTACTTC
CASSLGDRGIYEQYF
>.|TRBV7-8|TRBJ1-4|.
TGTGCCAGCAGCTTATCGAGGGGGAGGGGACTAAAACTGTTTTTT
CASSLSRGRGLKLFF
>.|TRBV5-4|TRBJ2-7|.
TGTGCCAGCAGCTTATATGTCTACGAGCAGTACTTC
CASSLYVYEQYF
>.|TRBV5-1|TRBJ2-3|TRBD1
TGCGCCAGCAATTTGGCCCCGGGACAGAGAACAGATACGCAGTATTTT
CASNLAPGQRTDTQYF
>once|TRBV24-1|TRBJ2-3|.
TGTGCCACCGGCGGCGGGGCGGGGGCCACAGATACGCAGTATTTT
CATGGGAGATDTQYF
>.|TRBV30|TRBJ2-6|.
TGTGCCTGGAGTGTAGCTAGCTCTGGGGCCAACGTCCTGACTTTC
CAWSVASSGANVLTF
>.|TRBV28|TRBJ2-7|TRBD1
TGTGCCAGCACCCCGGACAGGGACGAGCAGTACTTC
CASTPDRDEQYF
>many|TRBV7-2|TRBJ2-1|TRBD2
TGTGCCAGCAGCTTAGCGGCTAGCGGGGGGCCCTCCTACAATGAGCAGTTCTTC
CASSLAASGGPSYNEQFF
>.|TRBV19|TRBJ1-2|TRBD1
TGTGCCAGTAGTCCTCCCGGGGGACAGATCTATGGCTACACCTTC
CASSPPGGQIYGYTF
>.|TRBV2|TRBJ2-3|.
TGTGCCAGCAGTACCGTGGGAGATGGGGTTAGCACAGATACGCAGTATTTT
CASSTVGDGVSTDTQYF
>.|TRBV5-6|TRBJ1-5|TRBD1
TGTGCCAGCAGCTTTCAGGGGGCCACCTTTAGCAATCAGCCCCAGCATTTT
CASSFQGATFSNQPQHF
>.|TRBV7-2|TRBJ2-7|.
TGTGCCAGCAGCCGCAACCCAGGGTACGAGCAGTACTTC
CASSRNPGYEQYF
>.|TRBV5-1|TRBJ2-1|TRBD1
TGCGCCAGCAGCTTCCAGGGGGCCAATGAGCAGTTCTTC
CASSFQGANEQFF
>.|TRBV5-1|TRBJ1-5|.
TGCGCCAGCAGCTTGGACCGCGATCAGCCCCAGCATTTT
CASSLDRDQPQHF
>.|TRBV5-4|TRBJ1-2|.
TGTGCCAGTCGGACGAGGGATCCTAACTATGGCTACACCTTC
CASRTRDPNYGYTF
>.|TRBV27|TRBJ1-1|.
TGTGCCAGCAGTTCCGAGGGACTACGCACTGAAGCTTTCTTT
CASSSEGLRTEAFF
>.|TRBV2|TRBJ2-3|.
TGTGCCAGCAGCAATTCCGGGACTTACACAGATACGCAGTATTTT
CASSNSGTYTDTQYF
>.|TRBV30|TRBJ1-5|.
TGTGCCTGGAGTATCGGGGGGGAGAATCAGCCCCAGCATTTT
CAWSIGGENQPQHF
>.|TRBV18|TRBJ1-2|.
TGTGCCAGCTCACCACCGGAGGGGCATGGCTACACCTTC
CASSPPEGHGYTF
>once|TRBV18|TRBJ2-2|.
TGTGCCGGCCGTTACAGGGAGAACACCGGGGAGCTGTTTTTT
CAGRYRENTGELFF
>few|TRBV4-1|TRBJ2-2|.
TGCGCCAGCAGCCAAGCTTCTACTAACACCGGGGAGCTGTTTTTT
CASSQASTNTGELFF
>.|TRBV2|TRBJ2-1|TRBD2
TGTGCCAGCAGTGCGGGGGGGCCTGGGGATGAGCAGTTCTTC
CASSAGGPGDEQFF